Each of the 4 T cell receptor beta chains below was sequenced from the same sample in a study of shared clonotypes between healthy human individuals. Sequenced by immunoSEQ multiplex PCR; TCRdb stores in-frame clones only, minus some. The repertoire has 800,000 to 1,200,000 clones, around 82% of them found once; the top ten carry approximately 0.52%. The specimen sequenced was memory CD4+ T cells from PBMCs. Subset described: CD45RA-negative fraction. These receptors were taken from a man between 18 and 29 years old in good health. Some clones in this sample may be carry-over from other donors' samples.

Notes on this clone: A much larger clone is a single base away; this may be a read error. Other nucleotide sequences in the sample specify the same CDR3. The genes are TRBV7-3 and TRBJ2-7, with a tentative D call TRBD2 (6 bases). Germline CDR1 is SGHTA and CDR2 is FQGTGA. The CDR3 runs to 15 residues. V was trimmed by 0 bases and J by 0 bases, leaving 9 bases between them. CDR3 loop: CASSLTSGSSYEQYF. In DNA, the CDR3 is TGTGCCAGCAGCTTAACTAGCGGAAGCTCCTACGAGCAGTACTTC.

This clone was recorded a few times. V is TRBV27 and J is TRBJ2-1; D is possibly TRBD1 or TRBD2 (5 bases each). This CDR3 is built from 17 residues. CDR1 is MNHEY, CDR2 SMNVEV, per germline (reference sequence). V lost 2 bases, J lost 9 bases, and 23 bases lay in between. Here the CDR3 DNA reads TGTGCCAGCAGTTTACGATCGATTGGGGGTATGGCTAGTGAGCAGTTCTTC. Its translation: CASSLRSIGGMASEQFF.

On this clone itself: Other nucleotide sequences from this sample produce the same CDR3. V gene TRBV28 combines with J gene TRBJ1-5, with no clear D. From germline, CDR1 is MDHEN and CDR2 SYDVKM. The germline V and J ends were trimmed by 5 bases and 6 bases, with 8 bases remaining between them. The CDR3 has 12 amino acids. The CDR3 is CASSPPGQPQHF. CDR3 nucleotide sequence: TGTGCCAGCAGTCCCCCCGGTCAGCCCCAGCATTTT.

V gene TRBV18 combines with J gene TRBJ1-1; 10 positions agree with TRBD1. The V gene's germline CDR1 is KGHSH and CDR2 LQKENI. The CDR3 loop spans 18 amino acids. The trim removed 4 bases at V and 4 bases at J, leaving 15 bases unmatched. The CDR3 reads CASSLSPGQGPIGTEAFF. Written as DNA, the CDR3 is TGTGCCAGCTCACTATCACCGGGACAGGGGCCGATTGGCACTGAAGCTTTCTTT.